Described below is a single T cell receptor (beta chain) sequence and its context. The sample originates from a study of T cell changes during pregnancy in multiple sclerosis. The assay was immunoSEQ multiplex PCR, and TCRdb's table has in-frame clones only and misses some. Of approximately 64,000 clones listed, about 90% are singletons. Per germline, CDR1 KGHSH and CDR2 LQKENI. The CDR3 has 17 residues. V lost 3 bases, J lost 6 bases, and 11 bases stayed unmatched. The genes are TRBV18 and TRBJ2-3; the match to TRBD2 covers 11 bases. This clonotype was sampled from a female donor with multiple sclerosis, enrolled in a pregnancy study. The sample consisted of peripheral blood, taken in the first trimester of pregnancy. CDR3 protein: CASSPNLLAGVDDTQYF. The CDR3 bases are TGTGCCAGCTCACCTAACCTACTAGCGGGAGTTGATGATACGCAGTATTTT.